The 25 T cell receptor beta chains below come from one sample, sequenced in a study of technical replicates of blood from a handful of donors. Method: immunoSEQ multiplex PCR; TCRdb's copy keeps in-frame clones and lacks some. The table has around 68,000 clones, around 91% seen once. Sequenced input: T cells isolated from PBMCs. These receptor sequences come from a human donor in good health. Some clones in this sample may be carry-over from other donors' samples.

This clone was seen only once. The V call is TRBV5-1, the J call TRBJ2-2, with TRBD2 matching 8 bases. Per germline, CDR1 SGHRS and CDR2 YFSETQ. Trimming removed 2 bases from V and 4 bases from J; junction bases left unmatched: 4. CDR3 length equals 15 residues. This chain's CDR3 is CASSFGGRRTGELFF. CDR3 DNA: TGCGCCAGCAGCTTCGGCGGGAGGCGCACCGGGGAGCTGTTTTTT. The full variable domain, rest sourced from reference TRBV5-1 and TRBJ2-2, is KAGVTQTPRYLIKTRGQQVTLSCSPISGHRSVSWYQQTPGQGLQFLFEYFSETQRNKGNFPGRFSGRQFSNSRSEMNVSTLELGDSALYLCASSFGGRRTGELFFGEGSRLTVL.

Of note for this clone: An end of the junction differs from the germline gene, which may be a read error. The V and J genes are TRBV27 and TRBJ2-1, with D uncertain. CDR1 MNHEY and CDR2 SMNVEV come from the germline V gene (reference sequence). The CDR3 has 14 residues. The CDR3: CASRLYGQYNEQFF. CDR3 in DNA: TGTGCCAGCAGGTTATATGGCCAATACAATGAGCAGTTCTTC.

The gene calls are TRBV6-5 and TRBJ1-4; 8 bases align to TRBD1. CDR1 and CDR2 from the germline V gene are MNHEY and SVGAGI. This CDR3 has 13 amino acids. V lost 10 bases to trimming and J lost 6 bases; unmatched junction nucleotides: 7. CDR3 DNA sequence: TGTGCCACCTCAGGGGGCATGTATGAAAAACTGTTTTTT. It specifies CATSGGMYEKLFF.

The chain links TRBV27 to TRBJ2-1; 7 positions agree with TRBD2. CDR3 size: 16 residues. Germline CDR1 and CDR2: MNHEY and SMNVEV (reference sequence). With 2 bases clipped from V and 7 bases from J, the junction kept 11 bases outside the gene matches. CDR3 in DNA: TGTGCCAGCAGTTTACCAGGCGGGAGCTTAATGAATGAGCAGTTCTTC. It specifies CASSLPGGSLMNEQFF.

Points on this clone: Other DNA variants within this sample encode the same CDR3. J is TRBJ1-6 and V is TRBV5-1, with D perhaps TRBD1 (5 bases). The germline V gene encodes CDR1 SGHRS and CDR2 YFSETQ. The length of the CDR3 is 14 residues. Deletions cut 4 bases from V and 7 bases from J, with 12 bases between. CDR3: CASSLETENSPLHF. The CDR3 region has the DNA TGCGCCAGCAGCCTGGAGACAGAGAATTCACCCCTCCACTTT.

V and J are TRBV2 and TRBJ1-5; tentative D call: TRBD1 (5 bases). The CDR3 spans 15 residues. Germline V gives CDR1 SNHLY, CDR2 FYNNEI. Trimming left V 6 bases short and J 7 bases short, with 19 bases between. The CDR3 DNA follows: TGTGCCAGCAGACTCCAGGGCGGGGGAGACCAGCCCCAGCATTTT. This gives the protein CASRLQGGGDQPQHF.

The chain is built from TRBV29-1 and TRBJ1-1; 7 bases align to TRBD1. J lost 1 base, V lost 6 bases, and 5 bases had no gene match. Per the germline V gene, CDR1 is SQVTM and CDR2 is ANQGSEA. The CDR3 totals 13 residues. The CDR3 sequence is CSVRTGTNTEAFF. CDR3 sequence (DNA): TGCAGCGTCAGGACAGGCACGAACACTGAAGCTTTCTTT.

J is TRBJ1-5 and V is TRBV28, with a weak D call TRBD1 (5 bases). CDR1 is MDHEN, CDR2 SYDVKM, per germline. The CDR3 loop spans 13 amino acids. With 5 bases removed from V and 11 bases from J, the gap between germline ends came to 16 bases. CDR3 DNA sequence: TGTGCCAGCAGTATACAGGCCCCGCATACCCAGCATTTT. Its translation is CASSIQAPHTQHF.

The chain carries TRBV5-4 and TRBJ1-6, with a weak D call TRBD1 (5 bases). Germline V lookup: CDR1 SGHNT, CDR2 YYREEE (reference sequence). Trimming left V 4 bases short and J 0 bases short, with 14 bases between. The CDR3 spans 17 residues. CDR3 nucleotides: TGTGCCAGCAGCCGCGGGACCCATAGCTCCTATAATTCACCCCTCCACTTT. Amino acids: CASSRGTHSSYNSPLHF.

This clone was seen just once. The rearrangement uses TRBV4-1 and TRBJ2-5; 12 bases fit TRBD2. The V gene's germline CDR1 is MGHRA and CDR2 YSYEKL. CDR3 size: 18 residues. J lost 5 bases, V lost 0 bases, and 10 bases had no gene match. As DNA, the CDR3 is TGCGCCAGCAGCCAAGAGAGGCTAGCGGGAGGGCCAAGCGAGACCCAGTACTTC. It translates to CASSQERLAGGPSETQYF.

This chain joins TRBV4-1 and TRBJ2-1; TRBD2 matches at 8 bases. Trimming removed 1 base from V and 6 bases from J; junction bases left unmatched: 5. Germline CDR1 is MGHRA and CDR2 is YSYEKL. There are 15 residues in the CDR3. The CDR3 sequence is CASSQGTSQGNEQFF. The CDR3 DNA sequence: TGCGCCAGCAGCCAAGGGACTAGCCAAGGCAATGAGCAGTTCTTC.

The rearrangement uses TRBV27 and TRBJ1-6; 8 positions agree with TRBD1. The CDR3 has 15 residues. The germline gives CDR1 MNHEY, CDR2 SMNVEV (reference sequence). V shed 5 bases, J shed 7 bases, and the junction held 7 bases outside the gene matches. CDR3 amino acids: CASSRLGTGNSPLHF. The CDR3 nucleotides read TGTGCCAGCAGTAGACTCGGGACAGGAAATTCACCCCTCCACTTT.

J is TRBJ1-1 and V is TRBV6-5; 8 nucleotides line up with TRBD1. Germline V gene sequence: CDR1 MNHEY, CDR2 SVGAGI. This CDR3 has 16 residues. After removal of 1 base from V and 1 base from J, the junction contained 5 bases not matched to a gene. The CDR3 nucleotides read TGTGCCAGCAGTTACTATACCGACAGGGGGAACACTGAAGCTTTCTTT. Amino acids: CASSYYTDRGNTEAFF.

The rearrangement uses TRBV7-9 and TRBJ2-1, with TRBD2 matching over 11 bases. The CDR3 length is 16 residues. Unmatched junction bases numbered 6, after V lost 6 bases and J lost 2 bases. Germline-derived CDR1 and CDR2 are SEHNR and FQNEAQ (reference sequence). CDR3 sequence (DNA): TGTGCCAGCAGTCCCTCGGGACTAGCGGCCTACAATGAGCAGTTCTTC. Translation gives CASSPSGLAAYNEQFF.

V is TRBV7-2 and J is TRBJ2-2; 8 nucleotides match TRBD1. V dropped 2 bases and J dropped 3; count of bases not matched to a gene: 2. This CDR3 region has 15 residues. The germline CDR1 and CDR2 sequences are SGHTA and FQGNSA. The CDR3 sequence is CASSLQGADTGELFF. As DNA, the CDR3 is TGTGCCAGCAGCTTACAGGGGGCGGACACCGGGGAGCTGTTTTTT. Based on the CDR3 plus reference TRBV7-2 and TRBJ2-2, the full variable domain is GAGVSQSPSNKVTEKGKDVELRCDPISGHTALYWYRQSLGQGLEFLIYFQGNSAPDKSGLPSDRFSAERTGGSVSTLTIQRTQQEDSAVYLCASSLQGADTGELFFGEGSRLTVL.

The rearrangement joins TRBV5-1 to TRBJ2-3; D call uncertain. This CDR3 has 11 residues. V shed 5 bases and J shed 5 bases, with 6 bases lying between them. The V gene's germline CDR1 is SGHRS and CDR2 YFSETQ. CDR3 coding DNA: TGCGCCAGCAGGAGAGAAGATACGCAGTATTTT. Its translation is CASRREDTQYF.

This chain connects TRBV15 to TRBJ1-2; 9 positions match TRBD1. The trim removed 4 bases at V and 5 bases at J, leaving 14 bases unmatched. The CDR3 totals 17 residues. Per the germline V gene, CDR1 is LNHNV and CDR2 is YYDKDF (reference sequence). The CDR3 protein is CATSTGQGSGFGYGYTF. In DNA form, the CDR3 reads TGTGCCACCAGCACAGGACAGGGGAGCGGGTTTGGGTATGGCTACACCTTC.

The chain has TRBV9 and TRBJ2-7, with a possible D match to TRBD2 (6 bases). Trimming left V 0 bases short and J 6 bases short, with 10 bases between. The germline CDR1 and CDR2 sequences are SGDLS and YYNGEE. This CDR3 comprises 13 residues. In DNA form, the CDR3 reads TGTGCCAGCAGCGTAGATTGGAGGGGCGAGCAGTACTTC. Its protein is CASSVDWRGEQYF.

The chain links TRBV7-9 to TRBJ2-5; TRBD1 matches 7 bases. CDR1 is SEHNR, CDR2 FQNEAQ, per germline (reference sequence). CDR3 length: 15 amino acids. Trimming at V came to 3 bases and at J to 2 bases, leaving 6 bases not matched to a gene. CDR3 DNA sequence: TGTGCCAGCAGCTTCCCCCGGGACAGACAAGAGACCCAGTACTTC. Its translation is CASSFPRDRQETQYF.

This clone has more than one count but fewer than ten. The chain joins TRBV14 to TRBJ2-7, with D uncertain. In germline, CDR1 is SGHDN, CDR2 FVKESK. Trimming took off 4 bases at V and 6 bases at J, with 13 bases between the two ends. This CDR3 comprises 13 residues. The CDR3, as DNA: TGTGCCAGCAGCCCGAAACGTAACAGCGAGCAGTACTTC. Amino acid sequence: CASSPKRNSEQYF.

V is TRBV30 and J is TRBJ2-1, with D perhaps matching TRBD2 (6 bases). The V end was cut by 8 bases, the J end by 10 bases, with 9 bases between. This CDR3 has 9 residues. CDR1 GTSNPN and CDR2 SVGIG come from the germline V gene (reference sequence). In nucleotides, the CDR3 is TGTGCCGCTGGGGGGGAGCAGTTCTTC. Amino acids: CAAGGEQFF.

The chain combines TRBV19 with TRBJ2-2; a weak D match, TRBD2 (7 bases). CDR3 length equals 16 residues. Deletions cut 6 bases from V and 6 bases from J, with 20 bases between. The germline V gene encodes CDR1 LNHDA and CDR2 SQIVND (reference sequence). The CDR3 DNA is TGTGCCAGTAGCAGTATGCGGGGGCCGTCGTCCGGGGAGCTGTTTTTT. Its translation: CASSSMRGPSSGELFF.

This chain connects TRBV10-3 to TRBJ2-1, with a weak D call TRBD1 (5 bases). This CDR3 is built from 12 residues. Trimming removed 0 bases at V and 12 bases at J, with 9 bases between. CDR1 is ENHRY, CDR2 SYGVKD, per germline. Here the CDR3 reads CAISESQVWQFF. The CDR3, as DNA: TGTGCCATCAGTGAGTCACAGGTGTGGCAGTTCTTC.

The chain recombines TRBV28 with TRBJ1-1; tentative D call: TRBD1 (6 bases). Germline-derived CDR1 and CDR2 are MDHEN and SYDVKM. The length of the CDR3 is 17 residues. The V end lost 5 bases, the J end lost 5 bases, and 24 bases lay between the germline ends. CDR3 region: CASSAILRGGLSTEAFF. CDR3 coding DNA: TGTGCCAGCAGTGCCATCCTCAGGGGTGGGTTATCGACTGAAGCTTTCTTT.

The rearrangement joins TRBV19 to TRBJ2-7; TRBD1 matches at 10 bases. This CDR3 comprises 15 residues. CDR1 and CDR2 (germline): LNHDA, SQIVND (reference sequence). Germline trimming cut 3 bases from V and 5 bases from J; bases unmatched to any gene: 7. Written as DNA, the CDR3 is TGTGCCAGTAGTATGGGGACAGGGGAAGAGGACGAGCAGTACTTC. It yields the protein CASSMGTGEEDEQYF.